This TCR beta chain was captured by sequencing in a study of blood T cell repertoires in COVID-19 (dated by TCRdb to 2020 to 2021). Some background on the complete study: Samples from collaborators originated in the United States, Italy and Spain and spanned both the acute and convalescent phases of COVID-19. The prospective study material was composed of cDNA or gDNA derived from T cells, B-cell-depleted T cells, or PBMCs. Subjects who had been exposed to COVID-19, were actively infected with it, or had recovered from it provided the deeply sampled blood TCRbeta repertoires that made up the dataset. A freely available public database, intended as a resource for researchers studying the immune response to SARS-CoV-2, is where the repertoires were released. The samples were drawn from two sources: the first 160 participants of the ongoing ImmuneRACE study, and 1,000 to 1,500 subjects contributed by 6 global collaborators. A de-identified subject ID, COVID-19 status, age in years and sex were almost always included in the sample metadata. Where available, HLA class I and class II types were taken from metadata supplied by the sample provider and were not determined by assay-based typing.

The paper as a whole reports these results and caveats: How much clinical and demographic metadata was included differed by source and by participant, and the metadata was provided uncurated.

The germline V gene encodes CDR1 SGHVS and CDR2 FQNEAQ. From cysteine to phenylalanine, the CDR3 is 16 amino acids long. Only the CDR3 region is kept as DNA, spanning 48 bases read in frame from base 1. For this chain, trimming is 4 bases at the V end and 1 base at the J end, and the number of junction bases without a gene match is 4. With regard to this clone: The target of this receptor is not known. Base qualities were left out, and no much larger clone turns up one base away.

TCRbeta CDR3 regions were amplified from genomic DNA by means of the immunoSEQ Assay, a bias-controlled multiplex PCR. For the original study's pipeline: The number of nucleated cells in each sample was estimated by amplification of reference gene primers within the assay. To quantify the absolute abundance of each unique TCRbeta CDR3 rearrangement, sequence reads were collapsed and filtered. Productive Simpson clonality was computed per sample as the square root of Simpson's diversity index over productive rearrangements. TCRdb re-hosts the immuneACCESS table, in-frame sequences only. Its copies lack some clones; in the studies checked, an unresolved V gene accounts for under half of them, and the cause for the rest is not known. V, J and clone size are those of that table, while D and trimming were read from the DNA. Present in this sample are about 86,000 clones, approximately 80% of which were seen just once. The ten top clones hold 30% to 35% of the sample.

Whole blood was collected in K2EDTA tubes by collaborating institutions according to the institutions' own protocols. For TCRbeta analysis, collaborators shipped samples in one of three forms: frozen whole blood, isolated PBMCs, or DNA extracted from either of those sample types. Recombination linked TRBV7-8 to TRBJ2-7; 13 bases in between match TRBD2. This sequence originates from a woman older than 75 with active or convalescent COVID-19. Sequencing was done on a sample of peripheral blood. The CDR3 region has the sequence CASSSRTSGSSYEQYF. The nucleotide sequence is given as TGTGCCAGCAGCTCGAGGACTAGCGGGAGTTCCTACGAGCAGTACTTC.